This T cell receptor beta chain was recovered during a study of T cell repertoires in cytomegalovirus infection. On the study more broadly: It was the public TCR beta signatures that indicated both CMV infection and matching HLA type.

Trimming took 6 bases from V and 1 from J; bases not matched to a gene: 2. The CDR3 is 14 residues long. CDR1 and CDR2 from the germline V gene are MNHNS and SASEGT. This clonotype appeared many times. TCRdb analysed the reads with MiXCR anew, one entry per CDR3 protein. Here the sample spans approximately 630,000 distinct CDR3 sequences, 20% to 25% being singletons. The sequence derives from a human donor in good health (CMV status not recorded). Some clones in this sample may be carry-over from other donors' samples. The specimen sequenced was CD8+ T cells from PBMCs. The chain links TRBV6-1 to TRBJ2-1; 8 bases agree with TRBD1. Written as DNA, the CDR3 is TGTGCCAGCAGCCACAGGGGGTCCTACAATGAGCAGTTCTTC. It encodes CASSHRGSYNEQFF.